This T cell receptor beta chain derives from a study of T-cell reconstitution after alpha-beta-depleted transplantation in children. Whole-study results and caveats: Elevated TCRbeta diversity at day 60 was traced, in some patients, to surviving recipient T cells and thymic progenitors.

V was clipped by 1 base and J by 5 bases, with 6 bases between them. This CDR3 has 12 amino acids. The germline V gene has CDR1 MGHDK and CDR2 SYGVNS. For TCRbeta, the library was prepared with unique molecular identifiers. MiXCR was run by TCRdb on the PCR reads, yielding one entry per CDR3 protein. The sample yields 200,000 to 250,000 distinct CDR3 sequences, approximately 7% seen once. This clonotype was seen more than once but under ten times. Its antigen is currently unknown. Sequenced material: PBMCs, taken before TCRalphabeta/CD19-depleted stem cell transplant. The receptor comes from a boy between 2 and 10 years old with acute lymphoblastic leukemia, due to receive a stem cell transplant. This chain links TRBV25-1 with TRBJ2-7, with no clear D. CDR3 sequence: CASSESVNEQYF. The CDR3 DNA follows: TGTGCCAGCAGTGAATCTGTCAACGAGCAGTACTTC.